The T cell receptor beta chain under discussion was sequenced for a study of control samples from healthy donors and cancer patients. Germline V CDR1 and CDR2: MGHRA, YSYEKL. V was trimmed by 0 bases and J by 9 bases, leaving 12 bases between them. This CDR3 comprises 13 residues. Clones were sequenced by immunoSEQ multiplex PCR, and TCRdb holds only the in-frame ones, with some missing. Of about 160,000 clones listed, 92% are singletons. The sequence derives from a woman in her 30s in good health. V is TRBV4-1 and J is TRBJ2-7; unclear D gene. Material: blood. CDR3 DNA sequence: TGCGCCAGCAGCCAAGATAGGTACGGGCGGCAGTACTTC. It specifies CASSQDRYGRQYF.